A single sample gave rise to the 23 T cell receptor beta chains below, sequenced in a study of human T cells and chemical hapten exposure. The time point was: patch test 1, 2 weeks after DPC sensitization. The treatment was: therapeutic diphenylcyclopropenone sensitization with weekly scalp DPC. TCRdb passed the RACE reads through MiXCR, listing each CDR3 protein once. The sample consists of about 99,000 distinct CDR3 sequences, approximately 13% of them appearing once. The starting material was whole blood, obtained in connection with sensitization to the hapten diphenylcyclopropenone (DPC). Source of these receptors: a woman between 40 and 55 years old with alopecia areata. Some clones in this sample may be carry-over from other donors' samples.

This clonotype has only a few counts. The J gene is TRBJ2-7, the V gene TRBV11-3; D might be TRBD2 (5 bases). V lost 5 bases and J lost 2, with 16 bases in between. The CDR3 consists of 15 residues. The germline V gene has CDR1 SGHNT and CDR2 YENEEA. The CDR3 DNA sequence: TGTGCCAGCAGCCTGGGGAGCGGACCGACCTACGAGCAGTACTTC. Translation gives CASSLGSGPTYEQYF.

In this sample, this clonotype turned up many times. The rearrangement uses TRBV7-3 and TRBJ2-1; TRBD1 aligns across 7 bases. The V gene's germline CDR1 is SGHTA and CDR2 FQGTGA. The J segment lost 6 bases and the V segment lost 5 bases, leaving 4 bases of the junction unmatched. This CDR3 is built from 13 residues. CDR3: CASSRAGGNEQFF. The CDR3 DNA reads TGTGCCAGCAGCCGTGCAGGGGGCAATGAGCAGTTCTTC.

The chain uses TRBV28 and TRBJ2-7; perhaps TRBD2 as D (7 bases). Between the trimmed V and J ends, which lost 7 bases and 2 bases, there was a span of 18 bases. Germline V CDR1 and CDR2: MDHEN, SYDVKM. The CDR3 sequence is 15 residues long. In DNA form, the CDR3 reads TGTGCCAGCAAGAGGGGGACTACAGGTACCTACGAGCAGTACTTC. Translation: CASKRGTTGTYEQYF.

V is TRBV12-3 or TRBV12-4 and J is TRBJ2-3; D possibly corresponds to TRBD1 (6 bases). The CDR3 consists of 13 residues. Trimming stripped 5 bases from V and 9 bases from J, with 15 bases between. CDR3: CASSLTGIDTQYF. The CDR3 DNA sequence: TGTGCCAGCAGTCTTACAGGGATCGACACGCAGTATTTT.

The chain couples TRBV3-1 to TRBJ2-5; weak D call: TRBD1 (6 bases). Trimming cost V 4 bases and J 4 bases, with 19 bases left between them. The V gene's germline CDR1 is LGHDT and CDR2 YNNKEL (reference sequence). This CDR3 contains 16 residues. CDR3 residues: CASSPCDRQQGETQYF. CDR3 bases: TGTGCCAGCAGCCCCTGTGACAGGCAGCAAGGAGAGACCCAGTACTTC.

The chain links TRBV6-4 to TRBJ2-1, with 8 positions matching TRBD1. J was trimmed by 9 bases and V by 0 bases; bases with no gene match: 7. Germline values: CDR1 MRHNA, CDR2 SNTAGT. There are 15 residues in the CDR3. The CDR3 loop reads CASSDSIGQGGEQFF. CDR3 nucleotides: TGTGCCAGCAGTGACTCGATAGGACAGGGTGGTGAGCAGTTCTTC.

The chain carries TRBV20-1 and TRBJ2-7; D gene ambiguous. The CDR3 has 13 residues. CDR1 is DFQATT and CDR2 is SNEGSKA in the germline V gene (reference sequence). The V end was cut by 1 base, the J end by 0 bases, with 7 bases between. In DNA, the CDR3 is TGCAGTGCTAGAGCGGTCGACTCCTACGAGCAGTACTTC. Amino acids: CSARAVDSYEQYF.

Ten or more counts support this clonotype. The V and J genes are TRBV28 and TRBJ1-4, with D perhaps TRBD1 (5 bases). The CDR3 runs to 12 residues. Trimming took off 6 bases at V and 16 bases at J, with 18 bases between the two ends. Germline CDR1 is MDHEN and CDR2 is SYDVKM. The CDR3 spells CASSLHGGDGFF. The CDR3 DNA sequence: TGTGCCAGCAGCCTCCACGGGGGGGACGGGTTTTTT.

The chain links TRBV30 to TRBJ2-2; 9 positions agree with TRBD2. The CDR3 length is 14 residues. CDR1 is GTSNPN, CDR2 SVGIG, per germline (reference sequence). J gave up 5 bases and V 5 bases, and 6 bases lay outside the gene matches. The CDR3: CAWGSGSRTGELFF. The DNA for the CDR3 is TGTGCCTGGGGTAGCGGGAGTCGGACCGGGGAGCTGTTTTTT.

This clonotype was observed many times. The chain uses TRBV2 and TRBJ2-1, with TRBD1 as a possible D gene (6 bases). From germline, CDR1 is SNHLY and CDR2 FYNNEI. V lost 6 bases to trimming and J lost 9 bases, with 15 bases between them. The CDR3 contains 13 residues. CDR3 DNA: TGTGCCAGCAGAATTTACCAGGACAGTGAGCAGTTCTTC. Translation: CASRIYQDSEQFF.

This clonotype was seen only a few times. V usage is TRBV19 and J usage is TRBJ2-1; 8 nucleotides align to TRBD2. This CDR3 contains 17 residues. Germline V lookup: CDR1 LNHDA, CDR2 SQIVND (reference sequence). The ends lost 5 bases at V and 1 base at J; junction bases unmatched: 10. CDR3 in amino acids: CASSSPSGSLSYNEQFF. CDR3 nucleotide sequence: TGTGCCAGTAGTTCACCCAGCGGGAGCCTTTCCTACAATGAGCAGTTCTTC.

The rearrangement uses TRBV20-1 and TRBJ1-5; possible D gene TRBD1, 5 bases. This CDR3 has 14 amino acids. With 6 bases removed from V and 2 bases from J, the gap between germline ends came to 14 bases. Germline V gives CDR1 DFQATT, CDR2 SNEGSKA (reference sequence). The CDR3 sequence: CSAGREIGNQPQHF. CDR3 bases: TGCAGTGCAGGCAGGGAAATTGGCAATCAGCCCCAGCATTTT.

This clonotype was seen more than once but under ten times. V usage is TRBV12-3 or TRBV12-4 and J usage is TRBJ1-5; TRBD1 matches at 7 bases. After removal of 6 bases from V and 1 base from J, the junction contained 6 bases not matched to a gene. CDR3 size: 15 residues. The CDR3 is CASREQGSSNQPQHF. The CDR3 bases are TGTGCCAGCAGGGAACAGGGGTCAAGCAATCAGCCCCAGCATTTT.

This clonotype appeared a few times. The chain has TRBV5-1 and TRBJ1-1; no clear D. The germline CDR1 and CDR2 sequences are SGHRS and YFSETQ. This CDR3 region has 14 residues. Trimming cost V 4 bases and J 1 base, with 11 bases left between them. The CDR3 loop is CASSLATGNTEAFF. DNA of the CDR3: TGCGCCAGCAGCCTTGCAACGGGGAACACTGAAGCTTTCTTT. Variable domain in full (rest from reference TRBV5-1 and TRBJ1-1): KAGVTQTPRYLIKTRGQQVTLSCSPISGHRSVSWYQQTPGQGLQFLFEYFSETQRNKGNFPGRFSGRQFSNSRSEMNVSTLELGDSALYLCASSLATGNTEAFFGQGTRLTVV.

This clonotype showed up just a few times. The chain recombines TRBV11-3 with TRBJ2-3, with TRBD2 matching over 13 bases. The V gene's germline CDR1 is SGHNT and CDR2 YENEEA. The CDR3 totals 19 residues. V lost 4 bases to trimming and J lost 4 bases; unmatched junction nucleotides: 14. CDR3 DNA sequence: TGTGCCAGCAGCTCGCTCGTTGGGACTAGCGGGACCCCTCCAGATACGCAGTATTTT. It yields the protein CASSSLVGTSGTPPDTQYF.

This clonotype showed up many times. The genes are TRBV6-2 or TRBV6-3 and TRBJ1-5; 7 nucleotides line up with TRBD1. Germline-derived CDR1 and CDR2 are MNHEY and SVGEGT. CDR3 size: 18 residues. V lost 2 bases to trimming and J lost 0 bases; unmatched junction nucleotides: 10. In DNA, the CDR3 is TGTGCCAGCAGTTACCCTGGAGACAGGGATGATAGCAATCAGCCCCAGCATTTT. Its protein product is CASSYPGDRDDSNQPQHF.

This clonotype occurred many times. The CDR3 DNA reads TGTGCCAGCGGTGAAACTCTTACCCAGTACTTC. This encodes CASGETLTQYF. V usage is TRBV6-2 or TRBV6-3 and J usage is TRBJ2-5; D gene uncertain. The V gene lost 8 bases and the J gene lost 8 bases, with 12 bases spanning the gap. There are 11 residues in the CDR3. Germline assignment: CDR1 MNHEY and CDR2 SVGEGT.

In this sample, this clonotype turned up many times. V is TRBV28 and J is TRBJ1-6, with D maybe TRBD1 (6 bases). Trimming pared 5 bases from V and 4 bases from J, leaving 9 bases between. The CDR3 covers 14 residues. Germline CDR1 reads MDHEN; CDR2 reads SYDVKM. The CDR3 is CASSPQGYNSPLHF. The DNA of the CDR3 is TGTGCCAGCAGTCCACAGGGTTATAATTCACCCCTCCACTTT.

The chain recombines TRBV6-2 or TRBV6-3 with TRBJ2-3; the match to TRBD2 covers 8 bases. Germline V lookup: CDR1 MNHEY, CDR2 SVGEGT. This CDR3 comprises 17 residues. V lost 6 bases and J lost 3; bases outside the gene matches: 14. The CDR3 region has the DNA TGTGCCAGCAGCCCCACTAAGGAGCGGGAGATTACAGATACGCAGTATTTT. It encodes CASSPTKEREITDTQYF.

This clonotype was observed many times. CDR3 nucleotides: TGCAGTGCTAGAGAGACAGACACTGAAGCTTTCTTT. Its translation is CSARETDTEAFF. This chain joins TRBV20-1 and TRBJ1-1; maybe TRBD1 (5 bases). This CDR3 is 12 amino acids long. Germline CDR1 DFQATT, CDR2 SNEGSKA (reference sequence). V gave up 0 bases and J gave up 3 bases, with 5 bases separating them.

This clonotype was observed a handful of times. The chain has TRBV20-1 and TRBJ2-1, with no clear D. Germline V CDR1 and CDR2: DFQATT, SNEGSKA (reference sequence). The CDR3 loop spans 11 amino acids. Trimming removed 3 bases at V and 3 bases at J, with 3 bases between. This CDR3 reads CSASDYNEQFF. Written as DNA, the CDR3 is TGCAGTGCTAGTGACTACAATGAGCAGTTCTTC.

This clonotype has a count of ten or more. The chain carries TRBV28 and TRBJ1-2; D uncertain. The length of the CDR3 is 12 residues. CDR1 and CDR2 from the germline V gene are MDHEN and SYDVKM. The ends were cut back, 7 bases at V and 8 bases at J, with 14 bases in the middle. CDR3 in amino acids: CASTPQARGYTF. The CDR3 DNA is TGTGCCAGCACCCCCCAAGCCCGAGGCTACACCTTC.

This clonotype was detected a few times. V usage is TRBV6-5 and J usage is TRBJ1-5; D unresolved. The germline gives CDR1 MNHEY, CDR2 SVGAGI. This CDR3 comprises 13 residues. Trimming pared 6 bases from V and 7 bases from J, leaving 13 bases between. The CDR3 region is CASRDSVNQPQHF. CDR3 coding DNA: TGTGCCAGCAGAGACTCGGTTAACCAGCCCCAGCATTTT.